These T cell receptor beta chains were read from a single sample in a study of cytomegalovirus exposure and HLA in healthy donors. The repertoire was sequenced with immunoSEQ multiplex PCR; TCRdb's copy has only in-frame clones and lacks some. Seen here are about 180,000 clones, 60% to 80% observed once, and the top ten hold under 2.5%. The specimen sequenced was PBMCs. These receptors were collected from a man between 60 and 70 years old in good health and CMV-seronegative. The CDR3 runs from the conserved cysteine through the conserved F or W. Each record gives: D gene, V gene, clone size, J gene, CDR3 protein, CDR3 DNA. A D gene is named only where the DNA matches it firmly. Clone size is not always given. Where it is, it says once, few, many or a class for expanded clones.

TRBD2,TRBV5-1,.,TRBJ2-7,CASSSAAGRENYEQYF,TGCGCCAGCAGCTCGGCAGCGGGGCGGGAGAACTACGAGCAGTACTTC
.,TRBV4-2,once,TRBJ1-4,CASSAGVGNEKLFF,TGTGCCAGCAGCGCCGGGGTCGGTAATGAAAAACTGTTTTTT
.,TRBV18,.,TRBJ2-7,CASSPGTGSYEQYF,TGTGCCAGCTCACCTGGGACTGGCTCCTACGAGCAGTACTTC
.,TRBV5-1,once,TRBJ2-1,CASRREQPDNEQFF,TGCGCCAGCCGGAGGGAACAGCCAGACAATGAGCAGTTCTTC
TRBD1,TRBV18,.,TRBJ1-5,CASSPRQGKGQPQHF,TGTGCCAGCTCACCACGACAGGGGAAGGGTCAGCCCCAGCATTTT
TRBD1,TRBV15,.,TRBJ2-2,CATSRDLLGQGVAGELFF,TGTGCCACCAGCAGAGATCTACTGGGACAGGGGGTAGCCGGGGAGCTGTTTTTT
.,TRBV7-6,.,TRBJ2-5,CASSSEQETQYF,TGTGCCAGCAGCTCAGAACAAGAGACCCAGTACTTC
TRBD1,TRBV19,.,TRBJ2-1,CASSRDRETYNEQFF,TGTGCCAGTAGTAGGGACAGGGAAACCTACAATGAGCAGTTCTTC
TRBD1,TRBV19,once,TRBJ1-3,CASSPRTGSNTIYF,TGTGCCAGTAGTCCCAGGACAGGGTCAAACACCATATATTTT
.,TRBV7-8,.,TRBJ2-7,CASSYPPGLSYEQYF,TGTGCCAGCAGTTACCCCCCTGGACTTTCCTACGAGCAGTACTTC
TRBD1,TRBV7-9,.,TRBJ2-4,CASSVEGTGVLAKNIQYF,TGTGCCAGCAGCGTAGAGGGGACAGGGGTTCTAGCCAAAAACATTCAGTACTTC
TRBD1,TRBV5-1,.,TRBJ2-7,CASSLAGQGQDEQYF,TGCGCCAGCAGCTTGGCGGGACAGGGTCAGGACGAGCAGTACTTC
TRBD2,TRBV4-2,.,TRBJ2-5,CASSQGGAGGRSQETQYF,TGTGCCAGCAGCCAAGGGGGGGCGGGGGGGCGCTCGCAAGAGACCCAGTACTTC
.,TRBV28,once,TRBJ1-5,CASSFRRRGHQPQHF,TGTGCCAGCAGTTTCCGGCGTCGAGGGCATCAGCCCCAGCATTTT
.,TRBV29-1,.,TRBJ2-2,CSVGTNPFTGELFF,TGCAGCGTGGGGACAAACCCCTTCACCGGGGAGCTGTTTTTT
TRBD1,TRBV7-9,.,TRBJ2-2,CASSSDRANTGELFF,TGTGCCAGCAGCTCCGACAGGGCGAACACCGGGGAGCTGTTTTTT
.,TRBV5-4,.,TRBJ1-2,CASSLAGGALNYGYTF,TGTGCCAGCAGCTTGGCCGGAGGGGCCCTTAACTATGGCTACACCTTC
TRBD2,TRBV19,.,TRBJ2-2,CASRAELAAFTGELFF,TGTGCCAGTAGGGCAGAACTAGCGGCATTCACCGGGGAGCTGTTTTTT
.,TRBV5-1,.,TRBJ2-4,CASSLVVGDIQNIQYF,TGCGCCAGCAGCTTGGTGGTTGGGGACATCCAAAACATTCAGTACTTC
.,TRBV29-1,.,TRBJ2-7,CSVGTVYEQYF,TGCAGCGTTGGGACAGTCTACGAGCAGTACTTC